The 20 T cell receptor beta chains listed next were all sequenced from one sample in a study of early stage breast cancer tumors. Only in-frame clones appear in the TCRdb table, and some are missing; sequencing was by immunoSEQ multiplex PCR. The sample lists around 25,000 clones; less than 75% were seen once. Sequencing used breast tumor tissue. Every receptor here comes from a person in their sixties or seventies with breast cancer.

V and J are TRBV29-1 and TRBJ2-3, with D perhaps matching TRBD1 (7 bases). With 4 bases removed from V and 1 base from J, the gap between germline ends came to 12 bases. The CDR3 contains 14 residues. Germline V lookup: CDR1 SQVTM, CDR2 ANQGSEA. The CDR3 loop is CSVGQGEGTDTQYF. CDR3 DNA sequence: TGCAGCGTTGGGCAGGGGGAGGGCACAGATACGCAGTATTTT.

The gene calls are TRBV5-1 and TRBJ2-2; 7 bases align to TRBD1. This CDR3 has 16 residues. Germline values: CDR1 SGHRS, CDR2 YFSETQ. The trim removed 7 bases at V and 6 bases at J, leaving 15 bases unmatched. The CDR3 sequence is CASRQGSVSASGELFF. CDR3 nucleotide sequence: TGCGCCAGCCGACAGGGAAGCGTATCGGCCTCCGGGGAGCTGTTTTTT.

This clone was seen more than once but under ten times. CDR3 nucleotide sequence: TGTGCCAGCAGTTACCCCCATACAGGGGACGAGCGTGGCTACACCTTC. Residues: CASSYPHTGDERGYTF. This rearrangement joins TRBV6-6 to TRBJ1-2, with 7 positions matching TRBD1. V was pared by 2 bases and J by 7 bases, with 13 bases of the junction left unmatched. Germline V CDR1 and CDR2: MNHNY, SVGAGI (reference sequence). This CDR3 region has 16 residues.

This chain joins TRBV30 and TRBJ2-7; a weak D match, TRBD1 (6 bases). V was cut by 5 bases and J by 7 bases, with 15 bases left in between. Germline V gene sequence: CDR1 GTSNPN, CDR2 SVGIG (reference sequence). The length of the CDR3 is 12 residues. The CDR3 spells CAWDRSSREQYF. The CDR3, as DNA: TGTGCCTGGGACAGGAGCTCTCGGGAGCAGTACTTC.

This clone was seen only a few times. The rearrangement links TRBV28 to TRBJ2-7, with D possibly matching TRBD1 (5 bases). V was pared by 10 bases and J by 3 bases, with 13 bases between. This CDR3 has 12 amino acids. CDR1 and CDR2 from the germline V gene are MDHEN and SYDVKM. CDR3 DNA sequence: TGTGCCACTCTGGGTGGACACTACGAGCAGTACTTC. Translation: CATLGGHYEQYF.

CDR3 sequence (DNA): TGTGCCAGCAGCTTGACAGCTGGCAATCAGCCCCAGCATTTT. It translates to CASSLTAGNQPQHF. The chain recombines TRBV6-4 with TRBJ1-5; maybe TRBD1 (5 bases). This CDR3 is 14 amino acids long. The V end lost 6 bases, the J end lost 2 bases, and 11 bases lay between the germline ends. Germline V gives CDR1 MRHNA, CDR2 SNTAGT.

The chain employs TRBV4-3 and TRBJ2-5, with 16 positions matching TRBD2. Unmatched junction bases numbered 9, after V lost 3 bases and J lost 5 bases. The CDR3 runs 18 residues. CDR1 LGHNA and CDR2 YSLEER come from the germline V gene. The CDR3 region has the DNA TGCGCCAGCAGCCATTCTGGGACTAGCGGGAGGGCCGGGGAGACCCAGTACTTC. Its translation: CASSHSGTSGRAGETQYF.

V usage is TRBV10-3 and J usage is TRBJ1-1; TRBD1 might be the D (6 bases). This CDR3 spans 14 amino acids. Looked up from germline, CDR1 is ENHRY and CDR2 is SYGVKD. The V gene lost 6 bases and the J gene lost 5 bases, with 16 bases spanning the gap. Here the CDR3 DNA reads TGTGCCATCAGGGCACAGGGTTGGGGAACTGAAGCTTTCTTT. Its translation: CAIRAQGWGTEAFF.

Relative to its sample, this clone is medium-sized. The rearrangement links TRBV6-1 to TRBJ1-2; D is ambiguous. The CDR3 totals 14 residues. V lost 1 base and J 6 bases, leaving 12 bases between the germline ends. Germline V CDR1 and CDR2: MNHNS, SASEGT. The CDR3 sequence: CASSEGTHGHGYTF. The CDR3 DNA reads as TGTGCCAGCAGTGAAGGGACTCACGGTCATGGCTACACCTTC.

The chain has TRBV29-1 and TRBJ2-7; 10 nucleotides match TRBD1. J was trimmed by 9 bases and V by 5 bases; bases with no gene match: 13. From germline, CDR1 is SQVTM and CDR2 ANQGSEA. The CDR3 sequence is 14 residues long. The CDR3: CSVQIWDRGPWQYF. The CDR3 DNA reads as TGCAGCGTTCAGATCTGGGACAGGGGTCCCTGGCAGTACTTC.

The chain combines TRBV11-2 with TRBJ2-5, with D hard to call. The CDR3 consists of 13 residues. V was clipped by 2 bases and J by 3 bases, with 7 bases between them. Per the germline V gene, CDR1 is SGHAT and CDR2 is FQNNGV. CDR3 in DNA: TGTGCCAGCAGCTTACAACGGGAAGAGACCCAGTACTTC. Translating it yields CASSLQREETQYF.

The chain joins TRBV9 to TRBJ2-7; 8 bases are a match to TRBD1. There are 15 residues in the CDR3. V gave up 3 bases and J gave up 2 bases; unmatched junction bases: 7. Germline-derived CDR1 and CDR2 are SGDLS and YYNGEE. The CDR3 is CASSAPGTGAYEQYF. The CDR3 DNA is TGTGCCAGCAGCGCCCCCGGGACAGGAGCCTACGAGCAGTACTTC.

This clone is termed medium-sized. The chain has TRBV28 and TRBJ1-2; a possible D gene is TRBD1 (5 bases). Trimming stripped 7 bases from V and 6 bases from J, with 15 bases between. Germline CDR1 reads MDHEN; CDR2 reads SYDVKM. This CDR3 contains 13 residues. The CDR3 here is CASKIDSSHGYTF. For the CDR3, the DNA is TGTGCCAGCAAAATCGACAGCAGCCATGGCTACACCTTC.

This sequence joins TRBV5-1 and TRBJ1-5; D possibly corresponds to TRBD1 (5 bases). The germline V and J ends were trimmed by 2 bases and 7 bases, with 10 bases remaining between them. Germline V CDR1 and CDR2: SGHRS, YFSETQ. CDR3 length: 13 amino acids. The CDR3 DNA is TGCGCCAGCAGCTTTGGGGGGGGGCAGCCCCAGCATTTT. Residues: CASSFGGGQPQHF.

This CDR3 reads CASSPAGSGEQYF. CDR3 coding DNA: TGTGCCAGCAGCCCCGCCGGGAGTGGCGAGCAGTACTTC. The chain combines TRBV5-4 with TRBJ2-7, with D possibly matching TRBD2 (6 bases). CDR3 length: 13 amino acids. Trimming took 4 bases from V and 6 from J, leaving 14 bases between them. Per the germline V gene, CDR1 is SGHNT and CDR2 is YYREEE (reference sequence).

This clone is judged large. The chain couples TRBV4-3 to TRBJ2-5; 11 positions agree with TRBD2. CDR1 is LGHNA, CDR2 YSLEER, per germline. Germline trimming cut 5 bases from V and 4 bases from J; bases unmatched to any gene: 6. This CDR3 has 15 amino acids. Here the CDR3 reads CASSSLAGEGETQYF. The DNA of the CDR3 is TGCGCCAGCAGCTCACTAGCGGGAGAGGGAGAGACCCAGTACTTC.

This CDR3 is CAWSGGGSQYF. The CDR3 region has the DNA TGTGCCTGGAGTGGGGGAGGGTCGCAGTACTTC. The V call is TRBV30, the J call TRBJ2-7, with 7 bases matching TRBD2. V dropped 1 base and J dropped 9; count of bases not matched to a gene: 3. The CDR3 contains 11 residues. The germline CDR1 and CDR2 sequences are GTSNPN and SVGIG (reference sequence).

The V call is TRBV4-3, the J call TRBJ1-1, with D possibly TRBD1 on 5 matching bases. V was trimmed by 0 bases and J by 6 bases, leaving 14 bases between them. Germline V gives CDR1 LGHNA, CDR2 YSLEER. CDR3 length: 15 residues. The CDR3 bases are TGCGCCAGCAGCCAAGATTTGGAGGGGAGGCCTGAAGCTTTCTTT. It specifies CASSQDLEGRPEAFF.

CDR3 nucleotide sequence: TGCGCCAGCAGCTTGTCAGGGGGCGACGAAAAACTGTTTTTT. Its protein is CASSLSGGDEKLFF. The chain uses TRBV5-1 and TRBJ1-4, with 8 positions matching TRBD1. CDR3 length equals 14 residues. CDR1 is SGHRS, CDR2 YFSETQ, per germline. V gave up 1 base and J gave up 8 bases; unmatched junction bases: 4.

This chain uses TRBV5-4 with TRBJ1-2, with D unresolved. Germline CDR1 is SGHNT and CDR2 is YYREEE (reference sequence). V was cut by 0 bases and J by 1 base, with 4 bases left in between. The CDR3 has 13 amino acids. The CDR3 DNA reads as TGTGCCAGCAGCTTGGTCTATAACTATGGCTACACCTTC. Its protein product is CASSLVYNYGYTF. Full variable domain (remainder filled in from reference TRBV5-4 and TRBJ1-2): ETGVTQSPTHLIKTRGQQVTLRCSSQSGHNTVSWYQQALGQGPQFIFQYYREEENGRGNFPPRFSGLQFPNYSSELNVNALELDDSALYLCASSLVYNYGYTFGSGTRLTVV.